This T cell receptor (beta chain) was sequenced for a study of cytomegalovirus exposure and HLA in healthy donors. At the level of the study: A preliminary data release comprised 70 million to 95 million unique TCRs obtained from HLA-typed donors.

13 Jbeta primers and 60 Vbeta primers were used for the PCR. TCRdb's copy holds only in-frame clones and misses some; the assay was immunoSEQ multiplex PCR. The repertoire consists of about 120,000 clones, with 75% to 85% occurring once and the leading ten covering more than 1.5%. A note on this clone: Antigen unknown.

CDR1 SGDLS and CDR2 YYNGEE come from the germline V gene. The junction had 6 bases not matched to a gene; V was cut back by 6 bases and J by 0 bases. The CDR3 loop spans 15 amino acids. Overall study findings and caveats: In a later analysis, at a false discovery rate of 0.05, 17,000 or so TCR beta sequences were associated with HLA alleles. Researchers left out some V segments, among them TRBV6-2 and TRBV6-3, as indistinguishable.

This receptor was taken from a man aged 35-49 years in good health and CMV-seronegative. This chain connects TRBV9 to TRBJ2-3; TRBD2 matches 8 bases. Sequencing used PBMCs. For the CDR3, the DNA is TGTGCCAGCAAGGGCGGGGGGCCAAGCACAGATACGCAGTATTTT. It yields the protein CASKGGGPSTDTQYF.